This TCR beta chain was obtained from a study of blood T cells in healthy people across ages. Germline CDR1 MNHEY, CDR2 SVGAGI. The CDR3 loop spans 12 amino acids. Combining a sample-barcoded 5' primer with a J-beta primer mix, a second PCR ran for about 7 to 12 cycles. TCRdb reprocessed the 5' RACE reads with MiXCR, giving one entry per CDR3 protein. In the table there are about 1.5 million distinct CDR3 sequences, about 45% of which are singletons. This clonotype has more than one count but fewer than ten. At one of its ends the junction is not consistent with the germline gene, which may arise from a read error. In each sample, at least 6.5 million PBMCs were isolated.

The rearrangement joins TRBV6-5 to TRBJ1-1; no firm D call. This receptor was taken from a woman aged 18-30 years in good health. Sequencing input: blood. The CDR3 DNA sequence: TGTGTCAGCAGTTCCCTAGTTACTGAAGCTTTCTTT. As protein: CVSSSLVTEAFF.